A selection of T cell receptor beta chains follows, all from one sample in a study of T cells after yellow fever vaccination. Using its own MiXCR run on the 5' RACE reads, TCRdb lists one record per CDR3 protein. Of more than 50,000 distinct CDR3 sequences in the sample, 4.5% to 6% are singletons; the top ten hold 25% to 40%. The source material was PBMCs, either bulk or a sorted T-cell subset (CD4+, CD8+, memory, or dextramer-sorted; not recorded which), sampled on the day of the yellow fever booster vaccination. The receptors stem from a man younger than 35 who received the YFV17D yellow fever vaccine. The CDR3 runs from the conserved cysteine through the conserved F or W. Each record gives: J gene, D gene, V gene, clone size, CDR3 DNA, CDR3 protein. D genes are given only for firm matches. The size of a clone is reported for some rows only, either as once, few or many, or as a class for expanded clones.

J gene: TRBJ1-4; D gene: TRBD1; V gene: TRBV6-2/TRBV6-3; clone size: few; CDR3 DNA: TGTGCCAGCACTCCGGGACAGGGGAGTAATGAAAAACTGTTTTTT; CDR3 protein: CASTPGQGSNEKLFF
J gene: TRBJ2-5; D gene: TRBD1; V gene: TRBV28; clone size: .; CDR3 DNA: TGTGCCAGCAGACACAGGGGAGTCCCCCAGGAGACCCAGTACTTC; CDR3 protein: CASRHRGVPQETQYF
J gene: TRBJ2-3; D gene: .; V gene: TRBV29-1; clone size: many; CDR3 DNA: TGCAGCGTTTCGGACAGGGAGGGGGATACGCAGTATTTT; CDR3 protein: CSVSDREGDTQYF
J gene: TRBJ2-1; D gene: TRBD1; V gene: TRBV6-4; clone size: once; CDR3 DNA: TGTGCCAGCAGTGACTCGGACAGGAATGAGCAGTTCTTC; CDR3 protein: CASSDSDRNEQFF
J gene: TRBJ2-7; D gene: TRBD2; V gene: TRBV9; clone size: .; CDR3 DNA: TGTGCCAGCAGCGTAGGACTAGCGCCTACCTACGAGCAGTACTTC; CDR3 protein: CASSVGLAPTYEQYF
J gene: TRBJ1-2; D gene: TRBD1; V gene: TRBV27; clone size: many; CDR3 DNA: TGTGCCAGCAGTTTATCAGGGGGCCCGGGCTGGGGCTACACCTTC; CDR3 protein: CASSLSGGPGWGYTF
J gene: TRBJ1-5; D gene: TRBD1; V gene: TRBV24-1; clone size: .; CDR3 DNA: TGTGCCACCGCAGCCACCGGACAGGGGAAAGAGCAGCCCCAGCATTTT; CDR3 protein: CATAATGQGKEQPQHF
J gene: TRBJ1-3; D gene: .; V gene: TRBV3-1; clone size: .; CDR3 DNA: TGTGCCAGCAGCCGATTCGGGGCAGACGCCTTAAATTTT; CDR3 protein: CASSRFGADALNF
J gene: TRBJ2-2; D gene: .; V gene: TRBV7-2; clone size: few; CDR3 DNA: TGTGCCAGCAGCTTAAGTGGGCTAGAGAACACCGGGGAGCTGTTTTTT; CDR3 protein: CASSLSGLENTGELFF
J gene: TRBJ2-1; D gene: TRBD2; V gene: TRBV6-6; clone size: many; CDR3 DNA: TGTGCCAGCAAAGGACTAGCGGGGGCCCGGCGCCACAATGAGCAGTTCTTC; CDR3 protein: CASKGLAGARRHNEQFF
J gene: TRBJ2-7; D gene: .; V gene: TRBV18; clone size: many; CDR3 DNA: TGTGCCAGCTCACCAGGGGCGATTTCCTACGAGCAGTACTTC; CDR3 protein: CASSPGAISYEQYF
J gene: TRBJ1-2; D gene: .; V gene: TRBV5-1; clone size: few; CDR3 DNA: TGCGCCAGCAGCGCCGACAGACTAGCTAACTATGGCTACACCTTC; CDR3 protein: CASSADRLANYGYTF
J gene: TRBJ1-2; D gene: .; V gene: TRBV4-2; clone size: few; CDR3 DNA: TGTGCCAGCAGCCAAGAAGGGGACCCTGGCTACACCTTC; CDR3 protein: CASSQEGDPGYTF
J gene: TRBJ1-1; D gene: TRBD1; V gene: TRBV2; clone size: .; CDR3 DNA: TGTGCCAGCAGTGAGGGAAGGGGGCGCCGGCCGGTCACTGAAGCTTTCTTT; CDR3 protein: CASSEGRGRRPVTEAFF
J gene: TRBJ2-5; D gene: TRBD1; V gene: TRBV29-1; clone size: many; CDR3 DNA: TGCAGCGTGGATACAGGGGATCCAGAGACCCAGTACTTC; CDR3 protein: CSVDTGDPETQYF
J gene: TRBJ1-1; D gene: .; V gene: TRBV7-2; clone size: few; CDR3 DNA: TGTGCCAGCAGCTCCGGGGGGACCACTGAAGCTTTCTTT; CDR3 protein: CASSSGGTTEAFF
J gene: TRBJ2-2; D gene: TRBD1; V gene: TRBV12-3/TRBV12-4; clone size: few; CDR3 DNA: TGTGCCAGCAGTTTAGGTTACAGGGGGTCGACCGGGGAGCTGTTTTTT; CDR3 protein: CASSLGYRGSTGELFF
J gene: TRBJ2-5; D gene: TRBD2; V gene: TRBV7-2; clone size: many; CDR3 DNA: TGTGCCAGCAGCCCAAGGACTAGCTCAGAGACCCAGTACTTC; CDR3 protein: CASSPRTSSETQYF
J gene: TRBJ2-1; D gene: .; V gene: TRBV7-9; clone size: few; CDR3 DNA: TGTGCCAGCAGCGGATATCCCAACAGGGAATGGGGCAATGAGCAGTTCTTC; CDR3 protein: CASSGYPNREWGNEQFF
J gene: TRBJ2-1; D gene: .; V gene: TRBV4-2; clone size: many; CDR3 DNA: TGTGCCAGCAGCCAAGGCGGCAATGAGCAGTTCTTC; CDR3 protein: CASSQGGNEQFF
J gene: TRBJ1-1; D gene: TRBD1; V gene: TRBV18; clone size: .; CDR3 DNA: TGTGCCAGCTCACTACTGGACAGGGGATATCGTATGAACACTGAAGCTTTCTTT; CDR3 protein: CASSLLDRGYRMNTEAFF
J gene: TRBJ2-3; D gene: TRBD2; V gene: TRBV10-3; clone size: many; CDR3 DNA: TGTGCCATCAGTGAGGAAGCGGGGAGAGATACGCAGTATTTT; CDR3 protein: CAISEEAGRDTQYF
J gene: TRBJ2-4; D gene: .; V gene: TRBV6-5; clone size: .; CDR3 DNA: TGTGCCAGCAGTACGCGTTGGGGGGGGGCCACGGAGGGGGCTAGCAAAAACATTCAGTACTTC; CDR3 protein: CASSTRWGGATEGASKNIQYF
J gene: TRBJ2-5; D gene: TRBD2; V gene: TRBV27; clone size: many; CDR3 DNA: TGTGCCAGCAGTCCGTGGACTAGCGGGGAGCAAGAGACCCAGTACTTC; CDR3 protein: CASSPWTSGEQETQYF
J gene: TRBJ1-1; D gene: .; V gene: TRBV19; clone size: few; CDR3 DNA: TGTGCCAGTTGGGGGGGAGAAGCTTTCTTT; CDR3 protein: CASWGGEAFF
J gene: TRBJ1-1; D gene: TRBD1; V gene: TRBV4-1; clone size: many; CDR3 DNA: TGCGCCAGCAGCGGCAGGGGGCGAGCTTTCTTT; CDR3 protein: CASSGRGRAFF
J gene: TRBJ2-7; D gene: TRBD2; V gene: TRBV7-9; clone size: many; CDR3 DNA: TGTGCCAGCAGCACCGCCAGACTAGCGGGGGGGCTAGTCGAGCAGTACTTC; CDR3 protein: CASSTARLAGGLVEQYF
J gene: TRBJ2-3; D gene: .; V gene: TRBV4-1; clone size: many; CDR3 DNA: TGCGCCAGCAGCCAAGATGGGGGGGGCATGGGCACAGATACGCAGTATTTT; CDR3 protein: CASSQDGGGMGTDTQYF
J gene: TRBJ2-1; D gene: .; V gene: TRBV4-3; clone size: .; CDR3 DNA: TGCGCCAGCAGCAAAGTATACGCGGAGGGGCGTTACAATGAGCAGTTCTTC; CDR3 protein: CASSKVYAEGRYNEQFF
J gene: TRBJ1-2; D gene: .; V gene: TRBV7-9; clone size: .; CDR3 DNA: TGTGCCAGCGGGATAACTAACTATGGCTACACCTTC; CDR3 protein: CASGITNYGYTF
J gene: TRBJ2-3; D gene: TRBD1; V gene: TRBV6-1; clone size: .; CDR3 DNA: TGTGCCAGCAGTCCACCCCGGGACAGGGATTTCACAGATACGCAGTATTTT; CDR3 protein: CASSPPRDRDFTDTQYF
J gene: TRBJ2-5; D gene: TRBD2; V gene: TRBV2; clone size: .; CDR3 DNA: TGTGCCAGCGGAACTAGCGGGGATGGTGGGGAGACCCAGTACTTC; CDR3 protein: CASGTSGDGGETQYF
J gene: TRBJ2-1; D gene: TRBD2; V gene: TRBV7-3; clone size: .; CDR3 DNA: TGTGCCAGCAGCTTAATGGCGGGGGGGTACAATGAGCAGTTCTTC; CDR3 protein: CASSLMAGGYNEQFF
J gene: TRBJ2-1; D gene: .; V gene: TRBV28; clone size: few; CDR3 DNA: TGTGCCAGCGGGTTCCGGGGCCCCTACAATGAGCAGTTCTTC; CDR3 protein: CASGFRGPYNEQFF
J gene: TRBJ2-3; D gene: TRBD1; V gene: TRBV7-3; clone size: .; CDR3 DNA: TGTGCCAGCGGCTCGACAGGGGGCGCGACAGATACGCAGTATTTT; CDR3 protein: CASGSTGGATDTQYF
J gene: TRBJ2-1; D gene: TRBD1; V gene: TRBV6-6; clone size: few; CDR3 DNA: TGTGCCAGCGGACAGGGCTACAATGAGCAGTTCTTC; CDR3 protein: CASGQGYNEQFF
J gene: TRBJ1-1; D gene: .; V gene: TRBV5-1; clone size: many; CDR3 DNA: TGCGCCAGCAGCCCGGACAGATCGAACACTGAAGCTTTCTTT; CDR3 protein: CASSPDRSNTEAFF
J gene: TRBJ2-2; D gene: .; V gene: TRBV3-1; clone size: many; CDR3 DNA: TGTGCCAGCAGCCAAGCGATTACGGTGACCGCGAACACCGGGGAGCTGTTTTTT; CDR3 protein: CASSQAITVTANTGELFF
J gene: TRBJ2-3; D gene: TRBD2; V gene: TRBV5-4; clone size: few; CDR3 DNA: TGTGCCAGCAGCTTGGGGGGACTAGCGGGGGGAACAGGGGATACGCAGTATTTT; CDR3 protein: CASSLGGLAGGTGDTQYF
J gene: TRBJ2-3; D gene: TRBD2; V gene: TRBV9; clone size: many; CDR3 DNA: TGTGCCAGCAGCGTTGGGACTAGCGTTATTACAGATACGCAGTATTTT; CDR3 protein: CASSVGTSVITDTQYF
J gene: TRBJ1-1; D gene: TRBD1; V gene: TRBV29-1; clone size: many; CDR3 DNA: TGCAGCGTTGAAGATTACAGGGGGAACACTGAAGCTTTCTTT; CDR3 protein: CSVEDYRGNTEAFF
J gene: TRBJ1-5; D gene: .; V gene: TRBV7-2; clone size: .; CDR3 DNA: TGTGCCAGCAGCTTAGCGGGACTTTACAATCAGCCCCAGCATTTT; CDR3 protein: CASSLAGLYNQPQHF
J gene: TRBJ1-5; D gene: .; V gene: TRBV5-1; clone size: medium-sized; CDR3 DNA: TGCGCCAGCAGCTTTACAGGCTCGAGCAATCAGCCCCAGCATTTT; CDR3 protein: CASSFTGSSNQPQHF
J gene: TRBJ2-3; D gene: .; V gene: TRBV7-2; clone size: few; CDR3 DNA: TGTGCCAGCAGCTTAGCAGGGAGCACAGATACGCAGTATTTT; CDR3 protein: CASSLAGSTDTQYF
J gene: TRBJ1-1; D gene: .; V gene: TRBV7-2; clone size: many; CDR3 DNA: TGTGCCAGCAGCTTGACAGAGAACACTGAAGCTTTCTTT; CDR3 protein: CASSLTENTEAFF
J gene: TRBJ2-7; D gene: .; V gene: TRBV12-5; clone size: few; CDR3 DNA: TGTGCTAGTGGTTTTGGGCCGACCAATCGCGAGCAGTACTTC; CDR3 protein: CASGFGPTNREQYF
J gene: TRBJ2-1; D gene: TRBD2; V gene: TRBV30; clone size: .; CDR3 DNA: TGTGCCTGTCATAGCGGGGGGCCCTACAATGAGCAGTTCTTC; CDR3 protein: CACHSGGPYNEQFF
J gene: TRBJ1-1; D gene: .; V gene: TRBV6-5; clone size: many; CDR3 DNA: TGTGCCAGCAGTTACGACCAGGGCAGAATAGCTTTCTTT; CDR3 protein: CASSYDQGRIAFF
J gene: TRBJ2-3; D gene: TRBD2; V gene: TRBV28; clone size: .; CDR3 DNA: TGTGCCAGCAGTCCCAGCGGGGGAGGAGATACGCAGTATTTT; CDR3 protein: CASSPSGGGDTQYF